Listed below are T cell receptor beta chains from one sample, sequenced in a study of cytomegalovirus exposure and HLA in healthy donors. Assay: immunoSEQ multiplex PCR; the TCRdb copy retains only in-frame clones and omits some. Recorded for this sample: under 130,000 clones. Material: PBMCs. These receptor sequences come from a man in his fifties in good health and CMV-seronegative. CDR3s include the opening cysteine and the closing phenylalanine or tryptophan. The D gene is left open where the match is weak.

d_gene | j_gene | v_gene | CDR3nt | CDR3aa
TRBD2 | TRBJ2-1 | TRBV9 | TGTGCCAGCAGCCCACCGGGGGGGAAGAATGAGCAGTTCTTC | CASSPPGGKNEQFF
. | TRBJ2-5 | TRBV6-1 | TGTGCCAGCAGTGCAGGAGGGGGCAGGGAGACCCAGTACTTC | CASSAGGGRETQYF
TRBD2 | TRBJ2-5 | TRBV19 | TGTGCCAGTAGTGATTGGGGGGGTAGCAGAGAGACCCAGTACTTC | CASSDWGGSRETQYF
TRBD2 | TRBJ2-5 | TRBV14 | TGTGCCAGCAGCCAAGAATGGGGGCGGGAGGACCCGGAGACCCAGTACTTC | CASSQEWGREDPETQYF
. | TRBJ2-3 | TRBV6-4 | TGTGCCAGCAACGCCCTTCCCAGGGACTTAGGGACAGATACGCAGTATTTT | CASNALPRDLGTDTQYF
TRBD1 | TRBJ1-2 | TRBV4-1 | TGCGCCAGCAGCCAAGAGCGGACCCAGGGGGCCAATTATGGCTACACCTTC | CASSQERTQGANYGYTF
. | TRBJ2-1 | TRBV2 | TGTGCCAGGACGACTTCCGGGGGAAGCTCCTACAATGAGCAGTTCTTC | CARTTSGGSSYNEQFF
TRBD1 | TRBJ1-1 | TRBV2 | TGTGCCAGCAGGCAACAGGGGCTGAACACTGAAGCTTTCTTT | CASRQQGLNTEAFF
TRBD2 | TRBJ2-3 | TRBV5-1 | TGCGCCAGCAGTTCGAGCGGGGCCTCCACAGATACGCAGTATTTT | CASSSSGASTDTQYF
TRBD1 | TRBJ1-3 | TRBV28 | TGTGCCAGCACTAAAAGGCTGGGACAGGGACCCAACACCATATATTTT | CASTKRLGQGPNTIYF
TRBD2 | TRBJ2-7 | TRBV5-4 | TGTGCCAGCAGCCAAGCGGGAGGCGCCTACGAGCAGTACTTC | CASSQAGGAYEQYF
. | TRBJ2-7 | TRBV18 | TGTGCCAGCTCAGCCGGAGAGTCCTACGAGCAGTACTTC | CASSAGESYEQYF
. | TRBJ1-1 | TRBV7-9 | TGTGCCAGCAGCTTAGACGGGGGGGGCACTGAAGCTTTCTTT | CASSLDGGGTEAFF
. | TRBJ1-5 | TRBV15 | TGTGCCACCAGCAGAGAAAACGCGGTCAATCAGCCCCAGCATTTT | CATSRENAVNQPQHF
. | TRBJ1-2 | TRBV6-5 | TGTGCCAGCAGCGCCAGGGGACGGAACTATGGCTACACCTTC | CASSARGRNYGYTF
. | TRBJ2-7 | TRBV6-1 | TGTGCCAGCAGTGAAGGACATTGGGGCGCCTACGAGCAGTACTTC | CASSEGHWGAYEQYF
TRBD2 | TRBJ2-7 | TRBV19 | TGTGCCAGTAGTATTGGGGGAGGGATGTACGAGCAGTACTTC | CASSIGGGMYEQYF
. | TRBJ1-1 | TRBV19 | TGTGCCAGTAGTATAGATCTCTCAGTGAACACTGAAGCTTTCTTT | CASSIDLSVNTEAFF
. | TRBJ1-2 | TRBV19 | TGTGCCAGTACCGGAATCTTTATGGGGGCGTATGGCTACACCTTC | CASTGIFMGAYGYTF
TRBD1 | TRBJ2-7 | TRBV2 | TGTGCCAGCAGGTCGGACAGGCTGGCCTACGAGCAGTACTTC | CASRSDRLAYEQYF
. | TRBJ2-7 | TRBV6-6 | TGTGCCAGCAAACCGACTGCGAGCTCCTACGAGCAGTACTTC | CASKPTASSYEQYF
TRBD1 | TRBJ1-6 | TRBV2 | TGTGCCAGCAGTGAGACAGGGAGGACCCTCCACTTT | CASSETGRTLHF
TRBD1 | TRBJ2-1 | TRBV4-1 | TGCGCCAGCAGCCAAGGACAGGGGTCATGGAATGAGCAGTTCTTC | CASSQGQGSWNEQFF
. | TRBJ1-1 | TRBV7-9 | TGTGCCAGCAGCTTCCCGACGGGAATGAACACTGAAGCTTTCTTT | CASSFPTGMNTEAFF
. | TRBJ2-7 | TRBV7-2 | TGTGCCAGCAGCTTCCGCGTGCTGGAGGGCACCTACGAGCAGTACTTC | CASSFRVLEGTYEQYF
TRBD1 | TRBJ1-1 | TRBV2 | TGTGCCAGCAGAGACAGGGGTCGGAGGACTGAAGCTTTCTTT | CASRDRGRRTEAFF
. | TRBJ2-5 | TRBV5-1 | TGCGCCAGCAAACAGAGAACCCAAGAGACCCAGTACTTC | CASKQRTQETQYF
. | TRBJ2-6 | TRBV19 | TGTGCCAGTTCGTTCCAGGGGGCCAACGTCCTGACTTTC | CASSFQGANVLTF
. | TRBJ1-1 | TRBV6-5 | TGTGCCAGCAGTTACTGGGCGGGGGCCGCTGAAGCTTTCTTT | CASSYWAGAAEAFF
. | TRBJ1-3 | TRBV10-3 | TGTGCCATCACCCAAGAAAGGCGGTCGGGGATATATTTT | CAITQERRSGIYF
TRBD1 | TRBJ1-5 | TRBV4-1 | TGCGCCAGCAGCCAAGAGGACAGGGTGGCCAATCAGCCCCAGCATTTT | CASSQEDRVANQPQHF
. | TRBJ1-4 | TRBV6-6 | TGTGCCAGCAGTTACGTTCGGGGTGATAATGAAAAACTGTTTTTT | CASSYVRGDNEKLFF
. | TRBJ1-1 | TRBV19 | TGTGCCAGTAGTATAGGGACATGGAACACTGAAGCTTTCTTT | CASSIGTWNTEAFF
. | TRBJ2-3 | TRBV9 | TGTGCCAGCAGCGCAACTAGCACAGATACGCAGTATTTT | CASSATSTDTQYF
TRBD2 | TRBJ2-7 | TRBV10-3 | TGTGCCATCAGTGAAAAAAGGACTAGCGGAGACGAGCAGTACTTC | CAISEKRTSGDEQYF
. | TRBJ2-7 | TRBV10-3 | TGTGCCATCAGTTCGGACGGAGGGAACTCCTACGAGCAGTACTTC | CAISSDGGNSYEQYF
TRBD1 | TRBJ1-1 | TRBV12-5 | TGTGCTAGTGGTTTGGTAGGACAGGGAATAAGTGGGACTGAAGCTTTCTTT | CASGLVGQGISGTEAFF
TRBD2 | TRBJ2-7 | TRBV7-9 | TGTGCCAGCAGCTTGGGGACTAGCGGGACTCCCTACGAGCAGTACTTC | CASSLGTSGTPYEQYF
TRBD2 | TRBJ2-1 | TRBV6-5 | TGTGCCAGCAAAGCTAGCGGATACAATGAGCAGTTCTTC | CASKASGYNEQFF
. | TRBJ2-7 | TRBV30 | TGTGCCTGGAGTGTAGACAGGTACGAGCAGTACTTC | CAWSVDRYEQYF
TRBD2 | TRBJ2-1 | TRBV5-4 | TGTGCCAGCAGCTTAGGGACTAGCGGGCTCAGCTCCTACAATGAGCAGTTCTTC | CASSLGTSGLSSYNEQFF
TRBD1 | TRBJ1-1 | TRBV5-4 | TGTGCCAGCAGCCATACAGGGGGTAGCACTGAAGCTTTCTTT | CASSHTGGSTEAFF